This TCR beta chain stems from a study of blood T cell repertoires in COVID-19. Study-wide background: Acute-phase and convalescent COVID-19 samples originated in the United States, Italy and Spain.

Trimming stripped 0 bases from V and 2 bases from J, with 6 bases between. CDR1 is SGHKS and CDR2 is YYEKEE in the germline V gene (reference sequence). This CDR3 is built from 13 residues. Assay: immunoSEQ multiplex PCR; the TCRdb copy retains only in-frame clones and omits some. The sample holds almost 100,000 clones, about 89% seen once. The chain combines TRBV5-5 with TRBJ2-7, with a weak D call TRBD2 (6 bases). The sequence derives from a man aged 50 or older with acute or convalescent COVID-19. Sequencing was carried out using peripheral blood. The chain's CDR3 is CASSLERAYEQYF. In nucleotides, the CDR3 is TGTGCCAGCAGCTTGGAGCGGGCCTACGAGCAGTACTTC.